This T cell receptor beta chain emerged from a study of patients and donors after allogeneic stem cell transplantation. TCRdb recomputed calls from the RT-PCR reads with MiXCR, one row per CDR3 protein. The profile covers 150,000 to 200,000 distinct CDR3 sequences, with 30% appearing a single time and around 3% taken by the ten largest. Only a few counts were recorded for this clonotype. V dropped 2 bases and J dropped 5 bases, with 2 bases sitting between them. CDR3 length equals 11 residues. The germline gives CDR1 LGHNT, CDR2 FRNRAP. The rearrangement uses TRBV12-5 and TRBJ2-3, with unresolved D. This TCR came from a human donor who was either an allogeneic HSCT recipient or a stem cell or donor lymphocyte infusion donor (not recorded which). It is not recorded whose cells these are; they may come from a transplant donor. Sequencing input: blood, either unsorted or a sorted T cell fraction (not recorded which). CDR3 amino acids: CASGLLDTQYF. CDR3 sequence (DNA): TGTGCTAGTGGTTTGCTAGATACGCAGTATTTT. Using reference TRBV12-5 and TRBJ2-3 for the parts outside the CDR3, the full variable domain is DARVTQTPRHKVTEMGQEVTMRCQPILGHNTVFWYRQTMMQGLELLAYFRNRAPLDDSGMPKDRFSAEMPDATLATLKIQPSEPRDSAVYFCASGLLDTQYFGPGTRLTVL.